Listed below are T cell receptor beta chains from one sample, sequenced in a study of blood T cell repertoires in COVID-19. This table comes from immunoSEQ multiplex PCR, and its TCRdb copy is limited to in-frame clones, with some not included. The sample lists 80,000 to 100,000 clones, 81% seen once, with about 4.1% in the top ten. Sequencing was performed on peripheral blood. The receptors derive from a man aged 55 to 69 with acute or convalescent COVID-19. Both conserved end residues are part of each CDR3. A D gene is named only where the DNA matches it firmly. Part of the rows lack a size; the others show once, few, many or a class for expanded clones.

d_call j_call v_call clone_size cdr3_aa cdr3_nt
. TRBJ1-4 TRBV2 . CASRLQGGDEKLFF TGTGCCAGCAGGCTACAAGGGGGTGATGAAAAACTGTTTTTT
. TRBJ1-6 TRBV7-2 few CASSTTSSPLHF TGTGCCAGCAGTACCACTAGCTCACCCCTCCACTTT
TRBD2 TRBJ2-2 TRBV11-2 . CASSLLAGGDGGELFF TGTGCCAGCAGCTTGCTAGCGGGGGGTGATGGCGGGGAGCTGTTTTTT
. TRBJ1-2 TRBV19 once CASTPGRNYGYTF TGTGCCAGTACCCCAGGGCGGAACTATGGCTACACCTTC
. TRBJ2-1 TRBV7-6 . CASSSGSFSYNEQFF TGTGCCAGCAGCTCAGGCTCCTTCTCCTACAATGAGCAGTTCTTC
. TRBJ1-6 TRBV7-2 . CASSLGQGSGSPLHF TGTGCCAGCAGCTTAGGTCAGGGTTCGGGTTCACCCCTCCACTTT
. TRBJ2-5 TRBV18 once CASSQGPTQETQYF TGTGCCAGCTCACAGGGGCCCACGCAAGAGACCCAGTACTTC
. TRBJ1-1 TRBV6-5 . CASSFTSRGRNTEAFF TGTGCCAGCAGTTTCACCAGCAGGGGTAGGAACACTGAAGCTTTCTTT
TRBD2 TRBJ2-6 TRBV19 . CASSPGLAGGTASGSGANVLTF TGTGCCAGTAGCCCGGGACTAGCGGGAGGGACAGCTAGCGGCTCTGGGGCCAACGTCCTGACTTTC
TRBD2 TRBJ2-3 TRBV12-5 . CASGSLAGGPHTQYF TGTGCTAGTGGTTCCCTAGCGGGGGGCCCACATACGCAGTATTTT
TRBD2 TRBJ2-1 TRBV19 . CASRGSGSSYNEQFF TGTGCCAGTAGAGGTAGCGGGAGCTCCTACAATGAGCAGTTCTTC
. TRBJ1-1 TRBV7-2 . CASSARWGGNTEAFF TGTGCCAGCAGCGCCCGATGGGGAGGGAACACTGAAGCTTTCTTT
. TRBJ1-2 TRBV7-9 . CASSLYPANYGYTF TGTGCCAGCAGCTTATATCCAGCTAACTATGGCTACACCTTC
TRBD1 TRBJ1-4 TRBV15 . CATSTGQGTNEKLFF TGTGCCACCAGCACAGGACAGGGGACTAATGAAAAACTGTTTTTT
TRBD1 TRBJ1-1 TRBV4-3 . CASSPRTGGLDTEAFF TGCGCCAGCTCCCCGAGGACAGGGGGCTTGGACACTGAAGCTTTCTTT
. TRBJ1-2 TRBV3-1/TRBV3-2 . CASSQDPQAVWAYGYTF TGTGCCAGCAGCCAAGATCCACAGGCCGTATGGGCCTATGGCTACACCTTC